These 20 T cell receptor beta chains share one sample of origin, sequenced in a study of T cells in Graves' hyperthyroidism and ophthalmopathy. Amplification of TCR beta CDR3 regions used RNA as the template. First-round RT-PCR targeting the TCR CDR3 was performed with the HTBI primer set. From the multiplex PCR reads, TCRdb called clonotypes with MiXCR, one entry per CDR3 protein. The sample has some 350,000 distinct CDR3 sequences; approximately 25% are singletons. Sequenced sample: blood. The receptor source for this set is a man aged 50-60 years with Graves' hyperthyroidism.

This clonotype was detected ten times or more. V and J are TRBV2 and TRBJ2-1, with D unresolved. This CDR3 has 14 amino acids. Trimming shortened V by 8 bases and J by 0 bases, and 11 bases separated the two germline ends. Germline CDR1 is SNHLY and CDR2 is FYNNEI. This CDR3 reads CASSRLTSYNEQFF. CDR3 DNA: TGTGCCAGCTCACGACTGACCTCCTACAATGAGCAGTTCTTC.

This clonotype came up many times. CDR3 protein: CSARTAEHSYNEQFF. CDR3 DNA sequence: TGCAGTGCTAGAACAGCGGAGCACTCCTACAATGAGCAGTTCTTC. The chain links TRBV20-1 to TRBJ2-1, with a weak D call TRBD2 (5 bases). This CDR3 comprises 15 residues. The V end lost 2 bases, the J end lost 0 bases, and 11 bases lay between the germline ends. The germline V gene encodes CDR1 DFQATT and CDR2 SNEGSKA (reference sequence).

This clonotype was detected once. J is TRBJ2-1 and V is TRBV7-2; D remains ambiguous. The length of the CDR3 is 13 residues. The V end lost 3 bases, the J end lost 7 bases, and 10 bases lay between the germline ends. Germline loops: CDR1 SGHTA, CDR2 FQGNSA. The CDR3 protein is CASSLVGVNEQFF. In DNA form, the CDR3 reads TGTGCCAGCAGCTTGGTTGGGGTAAATGAGCAGTTCTTC.

The gene calls are TRBV7-9 and TRBJ1-1; D is undetermined. The ends were cut back, 10 bases at V and 7 bases at J, with 22 bases in the middle. Germline V gives CDR1 SEHNR, CDR2 FQNEAQ (reference sequence). This CDR3 has 14 amino acids. In DNA form, the CDR3 reads TGTGCCACCACAAAGGCGGGCTGGGGTGGTGAAGCTTTCTTT. This encodes CATTKAGWGGEAFF. The full variable domain, in which reference TRBV7-9 and TRBJ1-1 provide the parts outside the CDR3, is DTGVSQNPRHKITKRGQNVTFRCDPISEHNRLYWYRQTLGQGPEFLTYFQNEAQLEKSRLLSDRFSAERPKGSFSTLEIQRTEQGDSAMYLCATTKAGWGGEAFFGQGTRLTVV.

This clonotype came up many times. The V call is TRBV3-1, the J call TRBJ1-1; 11 nucleotides align to TRBD1. The germline V gene has CDR1 LGHDT and CDR2 YNNKEL (reference sequence). This CDR3 contains 13 residues. With 7 bases clipped from V and 7 bases from J, the junction kept 5 bases outside the gene matches. In DNA, the CDR3 is TGTGCCAGCAAGTGGGACAGGGGGAGTGAAGCTTTCTTT. Amino acids: CASKWDRGSEAFF.

The rearrangement uses TRBV20-1 and TRBJ1-1; tentative D call: TRBD1 (5 bases). From germline, CDR1 is DFQATT and CDR2 SNEGSKA (reference sequence). The length of the CDR3 is 14 residues. CDR3 DNA: TGCAGAGCCTTTTCTTCGGGGCAGAACACTGAAGCTTTCTTT. It encodes CRAFSSGQNTEAFF.

The V and J genes are TRBV6-1 and TRBJ1-2; 8 nucleotides match TRBD1. With V trimmed by 6 bases and J by 0 bases, 9 bases remained unmatched. The CDR3 consists of 16 residues. Germline CDR1 is MNHNS and CDR2 is SASEGT. This chain's CDR3 is CASSPGTGGANYGYTF. In DNA, the CDR3 is TGTGCCAGCAGCCCCGGTACAGGGGGAGCTAACTATGGCTACACCTTC.

The chain carries TRBV5-1 and TRBJ2-7; 9 positions agree with TRBD2. The CDR3 contains 15 residues. V dropped 0 bases and J dropped 7; count of bases not matched to a gene: 8. Germline CDR1 reads SGHRS; CDR2 reads YFSETQ. The CDR3 DNA reads TGCGCCAGCAGCTTGGATCTAGCGGGACCTCAAGAGCAGTACTTC. Its translation: CASSLDLAGPQEQYF.

This chain's CDR3 is CASSIAGRVVDEQFF. For the CDR3, the DNA is TGTGCCAGTAGTATAGCGGGCAGGGTGGTCGATGAGCAGTTCTTC. The chain combines TRBV19 with TRBJ2-1; TRBD1 might be the D (5 bases). V was trimmed by 1 base and J by 8 bases, leaving 15 bases between them. This CDR3 comprises 15 residues. Germline CDR1 is LNHDA and CDR2 is SQIVND (reference sequence).

The chain has TRBV29-1 and TRBJ2-3, with 7 positions matching TRBD1. This CDR3 spans 14 amino acids. Germline V gives CDR1 SQVTM, CDR2 ANQGSEA. With 4 bases clipped from V and 5 bases from J, the junction kept 9 bases outside the gene matches. CDR3 nucleotide sequence: TGCAGCGTTGTAAGGCAGGGGGTGGGAGATACGCAGTATTTT. It is translated as CSVVRQGVGDTQYF.

The rearrangement uses TRBV2 and TRBJ2-5; TRBD2 matches 9 bases. Germline V gives CDR1 SNHLY, CDR2 FYNNEI. CDR3 size: 14 residues. Germline trimming cut 6 bases from V and 2 bases from J; bases unmatched to any gene: 4. The DNA of the CDR3 is TGTGCCAGCAGCGCTAGCGGGACTCAAGAGACCCAGTACTTC. Translation: CASSASGTQETQYF.

This clonotype has more than one count but fewer than ten. Here the CDR3 reads CASSPSSGDEFYEQFF. The CDR3 DNA reads as TGCGCCAGCAGCCCCTCGTCAGGGGACGAATTTTATGAGCAGTTCTTC. The chain couples TRBV5-1 to TRBJ2-1, with D possibly being TRBD1 (6 bases). V lost 4 bases, J lost 8 bases, and 22 bases lay in between. CDR1 and CDR2 (germline): SGHRS, YFSETQ. CDR3 length: 16 amino acids.

This chain uses TRBV20-1 with TRBJ2-1, with TRBD2 matching 12 bases. The CDR3 is made up of 13 amino acids. Trimming removed 4 bases from V and 12 bases from J; junction bases left unmatched: 7. The germline CDR1 and CDR2 sequences are DFQATT and SNEGSKA (reference sequence). CDR3: CSATSGRARRQFF. CDR3 bases: TGCAGTGCTACTAGCGGGAGGGCCCGTCGGCAGTTCTTC.

The V and J genes are TRBV19 and TRBJ2-5, with 8 bases that match TRBD1. V trimming: 6 bases; J trimming: 0 bases; junction bases outside the gene matches: 12. The CDR3 extends over 17 amino acids. Per germline, CDR1 LNHDA and CDR2 SQIVND (reference sequence). CDR3 nucleotide sequence: TGTGCCAGTAGGGGAGAAGGGACAGGTGACTACCAAGAGACCCAGTACTTC. As protein: CASRGEGTGDYQETQYF.

This clonotype showed up just a few times. This chain uses TRBV29-1 with TRBJ1-2; D is unresolved. The germline V and J ends were trimmed by 6 bases and 5 bases, with 16 bases remaining between them. Germline V gives CDR1 SQVTM, CDR2 ANQGSEA. The CDR3 has 13 residues. In nucleotides, the CDR3 is TGCAGCGTGGGAGGTGGGATCGGGTATGGCTACACCTTC. Protein sequence: CSVGGGIGYGYTF.

The J gene is TRBJ1-1, the V gene TRBV6-1, with D possibly TRBD1 on 6 matching bases. The CDR3 length is 16 residues. Per the germline V gene, CDR1 is MNHNS and CDR2 is SASEGT. Trimming shortened V by 9 bases and J by 1 base, and 21 bases separated the two germline ends. CDR3 in amino acids: CASSPRTVSPNTEAFF. The CDR3 region has the DNA TGTGCCAGTAGTCCCCGGACAGTTAGTCCGAACACTGAAGCTTTCTTT.

This clonotype was observed a handful of times. This sequence joins TRBV6-1 and TRBJ1-2; no firm D call. The germline V gene encodes CDR1 MNHNS and CDR2 SASEGT. Trimming cost V 4 bases and J 7 bases, with 7 bases left between them. The CDR3 loop spans 11 amino acids. The CDR3 DNA reads TGTGCCAGCAGTGGGAAGATTGGCTACACCTTC. Protein sequence: CASSGKIGYTF.

This chain connects TRBV27 to TRBJ2-6; TRBD1 matches at 8 bases. This CDR3 region has 18 residues. V lost 5 bases and J lost 0; bases outside the gene matches: 9. Germline assignment: CDR1 MNHEY and CDR2 SMNVEV (reference sequence). The CDR3 is CASSAPGQGSSGANVLTF. In nucleotides, the CDR3 is TGTGCCAGCAGTGCCCCCGGACAGGGATCCTCTGGGGCCAACGTCCTGACTTTC.

The table lists this clonotype with many counts. The chain joins TRBV3-1 to TRBJ1-2, with D uncertain. The CDR3 sequence is 13 residues long. The V end was cut by 0 bases, the J end by 7 bases, with 9 bases between. CDR1 and CDR2 from the germline V gene are LGHDT and YNNKEL (reference sequence). The CDR3 here is CASSQDLSGGYTF. In DNA form, the CDR3 reads TGTGCCAGCAGCCAAGATTTGAGCGGTGGCTACACCTTC.

The rearrangement links TRBV15 to TRBJ2-3; weak D call: TRBD1 (5 bases). The CDR3 is 15 residues long. The V and J ends lost 1 base and 3 bases respectively, with 11 bases between them. The germline V gene encodes CDR1 LNHNV and CDR2 YYDKDF (reference sequence). The CDR3: CATSRGRQSTDTQYF. In DNA, the CDR3 is TGTGCCACCAGCAGAGGCAGACAGTCGACAGATACGCAGTATTTT. Supplemented by reference TRBV15 and TRBJ2-3, the full variable domain reads DAMVIQNPRYQVTQFGKPVTLSCSQTLNHNVMYWYQQKSSQAPKLLFHYYDKDFNNEADTPDNFQSRRPNTSFCFLDIRSPGLGDTAMYLCATSRGRQSTDTQYFGPGTRLTVL.